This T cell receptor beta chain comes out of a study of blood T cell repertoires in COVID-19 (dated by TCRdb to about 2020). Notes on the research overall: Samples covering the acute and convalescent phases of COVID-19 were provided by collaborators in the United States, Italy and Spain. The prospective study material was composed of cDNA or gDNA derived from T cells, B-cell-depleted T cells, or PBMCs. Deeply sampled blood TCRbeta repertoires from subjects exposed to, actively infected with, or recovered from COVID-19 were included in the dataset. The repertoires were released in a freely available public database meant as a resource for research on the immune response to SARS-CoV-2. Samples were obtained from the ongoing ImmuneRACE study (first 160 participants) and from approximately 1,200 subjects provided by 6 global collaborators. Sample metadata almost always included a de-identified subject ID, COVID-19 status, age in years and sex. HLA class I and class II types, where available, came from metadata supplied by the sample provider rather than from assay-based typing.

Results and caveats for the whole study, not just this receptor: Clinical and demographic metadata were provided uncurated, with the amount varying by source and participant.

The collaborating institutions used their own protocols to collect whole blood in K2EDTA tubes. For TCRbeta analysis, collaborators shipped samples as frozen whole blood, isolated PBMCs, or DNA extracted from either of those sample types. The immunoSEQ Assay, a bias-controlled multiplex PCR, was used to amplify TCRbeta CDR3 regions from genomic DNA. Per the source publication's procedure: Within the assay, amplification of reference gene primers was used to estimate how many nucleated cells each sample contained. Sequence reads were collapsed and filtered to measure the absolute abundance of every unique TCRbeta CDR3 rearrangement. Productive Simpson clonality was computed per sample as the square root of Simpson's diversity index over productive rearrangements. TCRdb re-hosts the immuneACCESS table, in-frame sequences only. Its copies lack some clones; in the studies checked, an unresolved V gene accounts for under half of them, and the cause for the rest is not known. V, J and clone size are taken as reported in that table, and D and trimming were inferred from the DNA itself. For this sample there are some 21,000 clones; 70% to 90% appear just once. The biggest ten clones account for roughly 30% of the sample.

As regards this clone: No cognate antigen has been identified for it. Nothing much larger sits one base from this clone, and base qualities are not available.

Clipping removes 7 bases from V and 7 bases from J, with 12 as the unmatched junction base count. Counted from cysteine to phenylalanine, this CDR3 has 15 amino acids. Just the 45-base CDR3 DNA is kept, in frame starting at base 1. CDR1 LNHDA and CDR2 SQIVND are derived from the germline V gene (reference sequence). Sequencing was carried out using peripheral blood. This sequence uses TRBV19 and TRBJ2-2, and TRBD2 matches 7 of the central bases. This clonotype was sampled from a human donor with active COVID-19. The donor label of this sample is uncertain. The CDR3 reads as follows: CASTPGTGEGGELFF. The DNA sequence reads TGTGCCAGTACCCCGGGAACGGGGGAGGGCGGGGAGCTGTTTTTT.